The rows below give T cell receptor beta chains drawn from one sample of a study of T cells after yellow fever vaccination. TCRdb fed the 5' RACE reads into MiXCR, producing one record per CDR3 protein. The top ten hold approximately 20% of the sample, which has some 22,000 distinct CDR3 sequences, 5.2% seen once. The input for sequencing was PBMCs, either bulk or a sorted T-cell subset (CD4+, CD8+, memory, or dextramer-sorted; not recorded which), taken around 45 days after the first yellow fever vaccination. These receptor sequences come from a man younger than 30 who received the YFV17D yellow fever vaccine. The conserved cysteine and the conserved F or W are not part of the CDR3 here.

cdr3_aa: ATGGQGSVTEAF
v_call: TRBV5-4

cdr3_aa: ASSQGEGQPQH
v_call: TRBV6-2/TRBV6-3

cdr3_aa: ASSSFNEQF
v_call: TRBV7-2

cdr3_aa: SARSPIRGGVEQY
v_call: TRBV20-1

cdr3_aa: SADDSNTEAF
v_call: TRBV29-1

cdr3_aa: ASINEGLAGGTQY
v_call: TRBV6-5

cdr3_aa: ASSPSYSSYEQY
v_call: TRBV3-1

cdr3_aa: ASSPLPRDRGPNYGYT
v_call: TRBV11-2

cdr3_aa: ASSRQGNTEAF
v_call: TRBV5-1

cdr3_aa: ASSNGRNQPQH
v_call: TRBV2

cdr3_aa: ATTGRGARGYT
v_call: TRBV19

cdr3_aa: ASSLELYGYT
v_call: TRBV5-5

cdr3_aa: SARDPGQGSYEQY
v_call: TRBV20-1

cdr3_aa: ASSQVGFYSPLH
v_call: TRBV3-1

cdr3_aa: ASSQEGRGRRNEQF
v_call: TRBV4-3

cdr3_aa: ASSISRGPNQPQH
v_call: TRBV19

cdr3_aa: ASRQSGGDYNEQF
v_call: TRBV7-3

cdr3_aa: ASDPGGVIGNTGELF
v_call: TRBV4-2

cdr3_aa: ASSFGPTYGYT
v_call: TRBV11-1

cdr3_aa: ASSLGGQGANYGYT
v_call: TRBV7-9

cdr3_aa: ASSETSGGAREQF
v_call: TRBV7-2

cdr3_aa: ASSLEGARETQY
v_call: TRBV18

cdr3_aa: AVRGGGAFNEQF
v_call: TRBV5-1

cdr3_aa: ASSPGTSSYEQY
v_call: TRBV9

cdr3_aa: ASSPHLDTQY
v_call: TRBV7-2

cdr3_aa: ASSVGGTPTYEQY
v_call: TRBV9

cdr3_aa: AISEQRDQPQH
v_call: TRBV10-3

cdr3_aa: SVSTAVQETQY
v_call: TRBV29-1

cdr3_aa: ASSLGIGQGKGEQF
v_call: TRBV13

cdr3_aa: ASSSGTDSYNEQF
v_call: TRBV6-5

cdr3_aa: ASNRRGNTEAF
v_call: TRBV7-2

cdr3_aa: ASSQEIADANTGELF
v_call: TRBV4-2

cdr3_aa: ASSTLDDTQY
v_call: TRBV6-5

cdr3_aa: ASSTGGGGNQPQH
v_call: TRBV12-3/TRBV12-4

cdr3_aa: ASSPSGTAGELF
v_call: TRBV7-8

cdr3_aa: ASSWTSGANEQF
v_call: TRBV7-2

cdr3_aa: SAQQGGQETQY
v_call: TRBV20-1

cdr3_aa: SARLWRIRETQY
v_call: TRBV20-1

cdr3_aa: ASSDGRTDTQY
v_call: TRBV25-1

cdr3_aa: ASSSGQMNTEAF
v_call: TRBV5-1

cdr3_aa: SGAWNTEAF
v_call: TRBV29-1

cdr3_aa: ASAVGGSSGELF
v_call: TRBV5-1